One and the same sample provided the 25 T cell receptor beta chains below, sequenced in a study of identical twins. TCRdb re-called the 5' RACE reads with MiXCR, one entry per CDR3 protein. The repertoire consists of fewer than 20,000 distinct CDR3 sequences, with around 70% occurring once and the leading ten covering over 4.5%. Sequencing input: memory (CD45RO+) T cells sorted from blood. These TCRs come from a woman between 18 and 29 years old in good health. This table probably holds off-target reads from a library built for another chain.

This chain links TRBV5-8 with TRBJ1-1, with D unclear. The CDR3 is 14 residues long. Germline V CDR1 and CDR2: SGHTS, YDEGEE. Trimming took off 0 bases at V and 2 bases at J, with 8 bases between the two ends. The CDR3 DNA follows: TGTGCCAGCAGCTTGGGTCAGCCCAACACTGAAGCTTTCTTT. It is translated as CASSLGQPNTEAFF.

The chain combines TRBV5-1 with TRBJ1-5; maybe TRBD1 (5 bases). Per the germline V gene, CDR1 is SGHRS and CDR2 is YFSETQ. CDR3 length: 13 amino acids. V was shortened by 4 bases and J by 4 bases, with 9 bases between the two germline ends. As DNA, the CDR3 is TGCGCCAGCAGCCGGGGGGGAAATCAGCCCCAGCATTTT. Translation gives CASSRGGNQPQHF.

The chain couples TRBV25-1 to TRBJ2-7, with D tentatively TRBD1 or TRBD2 (5 bases each). The V end lost 7 bases, the J end lost 2 bases, and 9 bases lay between the germline ends. Germline V gene data show CDR1 as MGHDK and CDR2 as SYGVNS. The CDR3 totals 12 residues. CDR3 sequence reads: CASTGQAYEQYF. The CDR3 DNA reads as TGTGCCAGCACGGGGCAGGCCTACGAGCAGTACTTC.

The rearrangement uses TRBV29-1 and TRBJ2-5, with a weak D call TRBD1 (5 bases). The ends were cut back, 7 bases at V and 3 bases at J, with 12 bases in the middle. CDR3 size: 12 residues. CDR1 and CDR2 from the germline V gene are SQVTM and ANQGSEA. This CDR3 is CSARKTEETQYF. CDR3 in DNA: TGCAGCGCAAGAAAGACAGAAGAGACCCAGTACTTC.

This clonotype was counted only a few times. The rearrangement uses TRBV12-3 or TRBV12-4 and TRBJ1-2, with D possibly matching TRBD1 (6 bases). V was trimmed by 1 base and J by 1 base, leaving 13 bases between them. The CDR3 spans 16 residues. Here the CDR3 DNA reads TGTGCCAGCAGTTTAGGGGGGGGACAAATTAACTATGGCTACACCTTC. It specifies CASSLGGGQINYGYTF.

This clonotype was seen a handful of times. The gene calls are TRBV4-2 and TRBJ2-5; D may be TRBD1 (6 bases). Per germline, CDR1 LGHNA and CDR2 YNFKEQ. Trimming removed 3 bases at V and 5 bases at J, with 19 bases between. The CDR3 runs to 16 residues. The CDR3 here is CASSQSPQQGRETQYF. Written as DNA, the CDR3 is TGTGCCAGCAGCCAGTCACCTCAACAGGGACGGGAGACCCAGTACTTC.

In nucleotides, the CDR3 is TGCAGTGCTAGCCTCCGAGGCGGACGGTACAATGAGCAGTTCTTC. It encodes CSASLRGGRYNEQFF. V gene TRBV20-1 combines with J gene TRBJ2-1; unclear D gene. V was clipped by 3 bases and J by 4 bases, with 16 bases between them. Germline V gives CDR1 DFQATT, CDR2 SNEGSKA (reference sequence). The CDR3 extends over 15 amino acids.

The chain employs TRBV7-2 and TRBJ2-7; D gene uncertain. The CDR3 loop spans 13 amino acids. Trimming took off 5 bases at V and 1 base at J, with 9 bases between the two ends. In germline, CDR1 is SGHTA, CDR2 FQGNSA. The CDR3 DNA sequence: TGTGCCAGCAGCCCCACCCGGTCCTACGAGCAGTACTTC. This sequence encodes CASSPTRSYEQYF.

The CDR3: CASSTLGTQYF. The CDR3 nucleotides are TGTGCCAGCAGCACATTGGGCACGCAGTATTTT. This chain links TRBV12-3 or TRBV12-4 with TRBJ2-3; D ambiguous. The ends were cut back, 6 bases at V and 9 bases at J, with 10 bases in the middle. This CDR3 has 11 amino acids.

This sequence joins TRBV6-2 or TRBV6-3 and TRBJ2-1, with D possibly matching TRBD2 (6 bases). Germline CDR1 MNHEY, CDR2 SVGEGT. This CDR3 comprises 14 residues. V lost 4 bases and J lost 3, with 10 bases in between. CDR3 amino acids: CASSSGTGYNEQFF. The CDR3 DNA reads as TGTGCCAGCAGTTCCGGGACTGGCTACAATGAGCAGTTCTTC.

V gene TRBV12-3 or TRBV12-4 combines with J gene TRBJ2-5; D uncertain. The CDR3 contains 12 residues. Trimming took 6 bases from V and 5 from J, leaving 10 bases between them. CDR3 nucleotide sequence: TGTGCCAGCAGCCTAAAGGCGGAGACCCAGTACTTC. Translated: CASSLKAETQYF.

This clonotype has just a few counts. The chain carries TRBV2 and TRBJ2-5; possibly TRBD1 for D (5 bases). Trimming left V 6 bases short and J 5 bases short, with 7 bases between. From germline, CDR1 is SNHLY and CDR2 FYNNEI. CDR3 length: 11 residues. CDR3 DNA sequence: TGTGCCAGCAGAGGGGTGGAGACCCAGTACTTC. It encodes CASRGVETQYF.

The rearrangement joins TRBV9 to TRBJ2-1; D remains ambiguous. CDR3 size: 14 residues. Germline CDR1 and CDR2: SGDLS and YYNGEE. V shed 2 bases and J shed 5 bases, with 11 bases lying between them. The CDR3 coding sequence is TGTGCCAGCAGCGTTCGTTGGGAAAACAATGAGCAGTTCTTC. It yields the protein CASSVRWENNEQFF.

The chain is built from TRBV30 and TRBJ2-3, with D hard to call. Trimming took 0 bases from V and 0 from J, leaving 16 bases between them. The CDR3 is 17 residues long. In germline, CDR1 is GTSNPN, CDR2 SVGIG (reference sequence). CDR3 coding DNA: TGTGCCTGGAGTGTACCGACCCAGCAGCCGAGCACAGATACGCAGTATTTT. Amino acid sequence: CAWSVPTQQPSTDTQYF.

The rearrangement links TRBV20-1 to TRBJ2-2; 9 nucleotides agree with TRBD1. Per the germline V gene, CDR1 is DFQATT and CDR2 is SNEGSKA (reference sequence). This CDR3 comprises 13 residues. With 6 bases clipped from V and 8 bases from J, the junction kept 7 bases outside the gene matches. CDR3 DNA sequence: TGCAGTGCGAGACAGGGGGTCAGGGGGGAGCTGTTTTTT. Encoded protein: CSARQGVRGELFF.

This sequence joins TRBV13 and TRBJ2-3; 8 bases are a match to TRBD2. The CDR3 is 13 amino acids. J was trimmed by 3 bases and V by 8 bases; bases with no gene match: 4. CDR1 PRHDT and CDR2 FYEKMQ come from the germline V gene (reference sequence). CDR3 DNA: TGTGCCAGCCAAACTAGCGGAACAGATACGCAGTATTTT. Encoded protein: CASQTSGTDTQYF.

This clonotype turned up a few times. This chain connects TRBV20-1 to TRBJ1-5, with TRBD1 as a possible D gene (5 bases). V lost 3 bases, J lost 1 base, and 7 bases lay in between. Per the germline V gene, CDR1 is DFQATT and CDR2 is SNEGSKA (reference sequence). The CDR3 loop spans 13 amino acids. This chain's CDR3 is CSASWGSNQPQHF. CDR3 sequence (DNA): TGCAGTGCTAGTTGGGGGAGCAATCAGCCCCAGCATTTT.

V is TRBV11-2 and J is TRBJ2-5; D is unresolved. Per the germline V gene, CDR1 is SGHAT and CDR2 is FQNNGV. The CDR3 loop spans 16 amino acids. Trimming shortened V by 2 bases and J by 5 bases, and 18 bases separated the two germline ends. The CDR3 reads CASSLPDGNWWETQYF. The CDR3 DNA is TGTGCCAGCAGCTTACCGGACGGCAATTGGTGGGAGACCCAGTACTTC.

V usage is TRBV30 and J usage is TRBJ2-1; a weak D match, TRBD2 (5 bases). CDR3 length: 14 amino acids. Germline V CDR1 and CDR2: GTSNPN, SVGIG (reference sequence). The V end lost 4 bases, the J end lost 5 bases, and 15 bases lay between the germline ends. CDR3 region: CAWTPSPADNEQFF. In nucleotides, the CDR3 is TGTGCCTGGACCCCTTCTCCAGCGGACAATGAGCAGTTCTTC. The full variable domain, in which reference TRBV30 and TRBJ2-1 provide the parts outside the CDR3, is SQTIHQWPATLVQPVGSPLSLECTVEGTSNPNLYWYRQAAGRGLQLLFYSVGIGQISSEVPQNLSASRPQDRQFILSSKKLLLSDSGFYLCAWTPSPADNEQFFGPGTRLTVL.

The CDR3 sequence: CASSPDSFNNEQFF. For the CDR3, the DNA is TGCGCCAGCAGTCCCGATAGTTTCAACAATGAGCAGTTCTTC. V gene TRBV23-1 combines with J gene TRBJ2-1; D gene uncertain. TRBV23-1 is known as an ORF, though its function is uncertain. CDR3 length: 14 residues. V lost 4 bases and J 5 bases, leaving 12 bases between the germline ends.

This chain uses TRBV18 with TRBJ2-3; a possible D gene is TRBD1 (6 bases). The V end lost 3 bases, the J end lost 5 bases, and 18 bases lay between the germline ends. The CDR3 is made up of 16 amino acids. Germline lookup yields CDR1 KGHSH and CDR2 LQKENI. The CDR3 sequence is CASSPPQGNSGDTQYF. CDR3 in DNA: TGTGCCAGCTCACCCCCCCAGGGGAACTCAGGAGATACGCAGTATTTT.

The genes are TRBV12-3 or TRBV12-4 and TRBJ1-1; D possibly corresponds to TRBD1 (6 bases). Trimming removed 7 bases from V and 3 bases from J, with 12 bases in between. The CDR3 totals 13 residues. The CDR3 loop reads CASTLKGDTEAFF. In DNA form, the CDR3 reads TGTGCCAGCACCCTGAAGGGGGACACTGAAGCTTTCTTT.

The J gene is TRBJ2-1, the V gene TRBV15; the D gene is possibly TRBD2 (6 bases). CDR3 length equals 17 residues. V lost 1 base and J 2 bases, leaving 15 bases between the germline ends. The germline gives CDR1 LNHNV, CDR2 YYDKDF (reference sequence). The CDR3 region has the DNA TGTGCCACCAGCAGAGTATGGGGGGAGGCAACCTACAATGAGCAGTTCTTC. This codes for CATSRVWGEATYNEQFF.

This chain connects TRBV19 to TRBJ2-1; D assignment may be TRBD1 or TRBD2 (5 bases each). The V end was cut by 3 bases, the J end by 5 bases, with 8 bases between. This CDR3 is built from 13 residues. CDR1 and CDR2 from the germline V gene are LNHDA and SQIVND (reference sequence). In DNA, the CDR3 is TGTGCCAGTAGTATCGGGACGAACAATGAGCAGTTCTTC. Encoded protein: CASSIGTNNEQFF.

In its sample, this clonotype ranks as medium-sized (0.01 to 0.1%). This sequence joins TRBV7-9 and TRBJ2-1; D may correspond to TRBD1 or TRBD2 (5 bases each). From germline, CDR1 is SEHNR and CDR2 FQNEAQ (reference sequence). The CDR3 consists of 21 residues. Trimming shortened V by 6 bases and J by 0 bases, and 30 bases separated the two germline ends. In DNA, the CDR3 is TGTGCCAGCAGTTTCTCGGGGCTAGCCTTATCGTCTAAGAGCTCCTACAATGAGCAGTTCTTC. This sequence encodes CASSFSGLALSSKSSYNEQFF.